This entry describes one TCR beta chain. This CDR3 comprises 18 residues. Germline V gives CDR1 MDHEN, CDR2 SYDVKM. The trim removed 7 bases at V and 7 bases at J, leaving 17 bases unmatched. This sample stems from a study of blood T cell repertoires in COVID-19. Across the whole study: Samples taken during acute and convalescent COVID-19 were collected in the United States, Italy and Spain. Nucleic acid was either cDNA or gDNA, and it came from T cells, B-cell-depleted T cells, or PBMCs.

Cohort 3 recovered donors had two negative PCRs, clearance, or symptom resolution. Sequenced by immunoSEQ multiplex PCR; TCRdb stores in-frame clones only, minus some. The sample consists of about 270,000 clones, 88% of them appearing once. This clonotype originated in a woman aged 50 to 60 who had recovered from COVID-19. The chain uses TRBV28 and TRBJ2-1, with TRBD2 identical over 12 bases. The sequencing input was PBMCs or T cells enriched from blood (not recorded which). CDR3 coding DNA: TGTGCCAGCAAACCACTAGCGGGAGGACTAGGTCTCCTAAATGAGCAGTTCTTC. The encoded protein is CASKPLAGGLGLLNEQFF.